This T cell receptor (beta chain) is drawn from a study of cytomegalovirus exposure and HLA in healthy donors. About the research overall: The 95 to 150 validation repertoires were produced on the same platform as the roughly 720 repertoires of the first cohort. This was reported in a later analysis.

Losses at the gene ends were 7 bases for V and 0 bases for J; bases not matched to a gene: 8. Germline assignment: CDR1 MDHEN and CDR2 SYDVKM. CDR3 length: 16 residues. The donors were members of the validation cohort comprising over a hundred subjects, separate from the approximately 710-subject first cohort. Study-level points and caveats: Rarity marked most TCR sequences, yet some public TCRs occurred in many donors.

Libraries were prepared by immunoSEQ multiplex PCR; TCRdb keeps only in-frame clonotypes and omits some of them. Altogether fewer than 400,000 clones are present, 75% to 90% being singletons, with the ten largest covering around 0.8%. As regards this clone: As yet, its antigen is unknown.

The material sequenced was PBMCs. This clonotype was obtained from a woman between 18 and 29 years old in good health and CMV-seronegative. The J gene is TRBJ1-5, the V gene TRBV28, with 8 bases matching TRBD1. CDR3 sequence reads: CASKETTGDSNQPQHF. The CDR3 DNA reads TGTGCCAGCAAAGAGACGACAGGGGATAGCAATCAGCCCCAGCATTTT.